This TCR beta chain was found in a study of T cell responses to AZD1222 COVID-19 vaccine (dated by TCRdb to 2020 to 2022). With respect to the entire study: Because spike-specific TCR depth and breadth did not differ between the two schedules, AZD1222 recipients who got a second dose at roughly 4 weeks were pooled with those who got a second dose at roughly 12 weeks. A total of roughly 240 trial participants underwent TCR sequencing, of whom nearly 210 received two doses of AZD1222 and 26 received two doses of the MenACWY control vaccine. Enrollment into the trials was organized by age into subgroups of 18-55, 56-69 and 70-plus years, and those subgroups contained about 160, 30 and 59 TCR-sequenced participants, respectively. Paper-wide results and their limitations: The 56-69-year group was small, and its depth increase did not reach significance, likely because of low power. Conclusions about previously exposed vaccinees were limited because only six AZD1222 recipients were SARS-CoV-2 seropositive at baseline. Epitopes outside the regions mutated in the B.1.351 and B.1.1.7 variants were reportedly recognized by nearly half of the unique spike-specific TCRs. Participants were mostly white British and included more females than males, and it was suggested by the authors that clonal diversity may have been underestimated. The vaccine-associated CD4 TCRs covered the entire spike protein, and the dominant responses fell in regions 160-218 and 743-854. Because no day 14 peak-response samples were available, the repertoires could be characterized only after the peak T cell response. After two AZD1222 doses, spike-specific TCR breadth and depth were significantly higher than at day 0 and than in MenACWY recipients.

This clone was picked up a small number of times. It has no known antigen specificity. No much larger clone is present one base from it, and per-base qualities are unavailable. From its cysteine to its phenylalanine, the CDR3 spans 17 amino acids. Only the CDR3 portion is preserved as DNA: 51 bases, with reading frame beginning at the first base. The germline V gene (reference sequence) specifies PRHDT as CDR1 and FYEKMQ as CDR2. V loses 1 base at its end and J loses 6 bases; junction bases beyond the gene matches: 10. The CDR3 regions of human TCRbeta chains were analyzed by immunosequencing. Per the original workflow: TCRs in the repertoires were compared against a reference library of SARS-CoV-2-specific TCRs that had been generated with the MIRA antigen-specificity platform. Breadth was defined as the fraction of unique TCRs that were SARS-CoV-2-associated. Depth was defined as the fraction of total T cells that were SARS-CoV-2-associated. Using the MIRA data, every spike-specific TCR was mapped to the spike region that the TCR reacted to and assigned to either a CD4 or a CD8 class. Log10-transformed breadth and depth values were compared by one-way ANOVA with Sidak's multiple comparisons tests. The table was pulled from immuneACCESS by TCRdb, which kept in-frame rearrangements only. Such tables lose some clones; where checked, under half of the loss comes from unresolved V genes, and the rest has no known cause. That table furnishes V, J and clone size, whereas the DNA furnished D and trimming. The sample table lists roughly 93,000 clones, 65% to 90% of them with a count of one. Roughly 6% of the sample belongs to the ten largest clones.

In the paper's terms, the time point label means: baseline before first vaccination. Vaccinee samples came from UK trials COV001 and COV002, including a single-blind randomized controlled phase 2/3 trial of AZD1222 (ChAdOx1 nCoV-19) in healthy adults. For TCRbeta chain sequencing, PBMC samples were collected from trial participants at day 0 and at day 28 after the second dose. This clonotype was obtained from an adult in good health. The specimen was peripheral blood, collected on day 0 of AZD1222 vaccination. The rearranged chain carries TRBV13 and TRBJ2-3; 10 nucleotides in the junction match TRBD2. The CDR3 has the sequence CASSLVGSGGLEDTQYF. The DNA reads as follows: TGTGCCAGCAGCTTAGTAGGTAGCGGGGGGCTGGAGGATACGCAGTATTTT.